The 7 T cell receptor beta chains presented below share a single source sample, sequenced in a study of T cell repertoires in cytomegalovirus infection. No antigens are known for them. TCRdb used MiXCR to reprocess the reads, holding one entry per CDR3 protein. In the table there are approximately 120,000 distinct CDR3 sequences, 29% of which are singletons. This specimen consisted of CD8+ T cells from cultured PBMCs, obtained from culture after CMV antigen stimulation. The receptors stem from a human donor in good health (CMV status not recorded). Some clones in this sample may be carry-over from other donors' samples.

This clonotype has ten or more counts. CDR3 bases: TGTGCCAGCAGCCGGGTGGGTAATCAGCCCCAGCATTTT. Residues: CASSRVGNQPQHF. This chain uses TRBV7-9 with TRBJ1-5; D is unresolved. This CDR3 spans 13 amino acids. The ends were cut back, 5 bases at V and 4 bases at J, with 9 bases in the middle. Per the germline V gene, CDR1 is SEHNR and CDR2 is FQNEAQ (reference sequence).

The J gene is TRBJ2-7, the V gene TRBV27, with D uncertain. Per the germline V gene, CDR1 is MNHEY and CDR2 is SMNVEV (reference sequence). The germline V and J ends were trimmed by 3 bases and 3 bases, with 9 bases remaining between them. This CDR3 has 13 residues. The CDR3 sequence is CASSFQPNYEQYF. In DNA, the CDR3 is TGTGCCAGCAGTTTCCAGCCCAACTACGAGCAGTACTTC.

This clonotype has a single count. In DNA, the CDR3 is TGTGCCACCAGCAGAGAACGAGGCGGCGAGACCCAGTACTTC. Translated, it gives CATSRERGGETQYF. The rearrangement links TRBV15 to TRBJ2-5; D gene uncertain. There are 14 residues in the CDR3. CDR1 and CDR2 (germline): LNHNV, YYDKDF (reference sequence). Trimming left V 0 bases short and J 5 bases short, with 10 bases between.

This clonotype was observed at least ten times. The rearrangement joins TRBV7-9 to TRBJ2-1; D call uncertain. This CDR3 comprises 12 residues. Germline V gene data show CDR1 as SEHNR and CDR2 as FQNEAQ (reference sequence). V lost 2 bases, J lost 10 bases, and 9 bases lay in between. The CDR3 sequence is CASSLRVLEQFF. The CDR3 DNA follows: TGTGCCAGCAGCTTAAGAGTCTTGGAGCAGTTCTTC.

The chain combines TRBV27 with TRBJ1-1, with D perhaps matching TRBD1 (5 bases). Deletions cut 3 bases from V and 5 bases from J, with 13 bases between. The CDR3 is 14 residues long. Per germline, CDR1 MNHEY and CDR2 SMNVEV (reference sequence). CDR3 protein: CASSLPGRRTEAFF. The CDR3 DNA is TGTGCCAGCAGTTTGCCGGGGCGTAGAACTGAAGCTTTCTTT.

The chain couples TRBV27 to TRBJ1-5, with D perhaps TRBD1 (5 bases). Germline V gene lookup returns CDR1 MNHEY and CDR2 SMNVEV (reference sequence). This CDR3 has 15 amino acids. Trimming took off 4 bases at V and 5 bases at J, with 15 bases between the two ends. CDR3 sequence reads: CASSSSGGSHQPQHF. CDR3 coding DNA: TGTGCCAGCAGTTCGAGTGGGGGGTCACATCAGCCCCAGCATTTT.

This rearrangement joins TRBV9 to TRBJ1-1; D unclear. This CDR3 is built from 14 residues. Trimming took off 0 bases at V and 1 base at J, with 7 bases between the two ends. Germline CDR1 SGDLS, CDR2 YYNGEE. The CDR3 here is CASSVEVENTEAFF. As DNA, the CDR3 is TGTGCCAGCAGCGTAGAGGTAGAGAACACTGAAGCTTTCTTT.